The 26 T cell receptor beta chains in this list originate from one sample, sequenced in a study of blood T cell repertoires in COVID-19. This table comes from immunoSEQ multiplex PCR, and its TCRdb copy is limited to in-frame clones, with some not included. The repertoire holds about 73,000 clones, 90% seen once, with 5% to 5.5% in the top ten. Specimen: peripheral blood. The receptors here all came from a young woman with acute or convalescent COVID-19.

The rearrangement links TRBV10-2 to TRBJ1-6, with TRBD1 matching over 8 bases. V lost 4 bases and J lost 7; bases outside the gene matches: 3. CDR3 length: 14 amino acids. Germline assignment: CDR1 WSHSY and CDR2 SAAADI. CDR3 loop: CASSGRQGNSPLHF. Here the CDR3 DNA reads TGCGCCAGCAGTGGACGACAGGGGAATTCACCCCTCCACTTT.

This chain joins TRBV15 and TRBJ1-4, with 8 positions matching TRBD1. The length of the CDR3 is 15 residues. Germline V gene sequence: CDR1 LNHNV, CDR2 YYDKDF (reference sequence). The V segment lost 0 bases and the J segment 8 bases; nucleotides outside the gene matches: 5. CDR3: CATSRDNRGVEKLFF. The CDR3 bases are TGTGCCACCAGCAGAGACAACAGGGGGGTAGAAAAACTGTTTTTT.

The chain joins TRBV4-3 to TRBJ2-1, with TRBD2 matching 13 bases. The V and J ends lost 1 base and 8 bases, in that order; junction bases with no gene match: 2. CDR1 and CDR2 from the germline V gene are LGHNA and YSLEER. CDR3 size: 15 residues. DNA for the CDR3: TGCGCCAGCAGCCAAGGGACTAGCGGGAGCGATGAGCAGTTCTTC. Translated, it gives CASSQGTSGSDEQFF.

The chain uses TRBV18 and TRBJ1-1; a weak D match, TRBD1 (5 bases). The germline V gene has CDR1 KGHSH and CDR2 LQKENI. This CDR3 contains 15 residues. V was cut by 6 bases and J by 3 bases, with 17 bases left in between. Here the CDR3 reads CASSQRQKVDTEAFF. The CDR3 DNA follows: TGTGCCAGCTCTCAGCGACAGAAGGTGGACACTGAAGCTTTCTTT.

The chain has TRBV2 and TRBJ1-5, with D unresolved. Germline V gene data show CDR1 as SNHLY and CDR2 as FYNNEI. The V end was cut by 3 bases, the J end by 0 bases, with 15 bases between. There are 17 residues in the CDR3. CDR3 nucleotide sequence: TGTGCCAGCAGTGACGCCTTGACGGAGGATAGCAATCAGCCCCAGCATTTT. Its protein product is CASSDALTEDSNQPQHF.

This clone showed up just once. This chain uses TRBV29-1 with TRBJ1-1; 8 bases line up with TRBD1. The CDR3 totals 16 residues. V dropped 4 bases and J dropped 1; count of bases not matched to a gene: 11. In germline, CDR1 is SQVTM, CDR2 ANQGSEA. This chain's CDR3 is CSVARWATGGNTEAFF. The CDR3 DNA reads TGCAGCGTTGCCAGGTGGGCAACAGGGGGGAACACTGAAGCTTTCTTT.

The rearrangement joins TRBV19 to TRBJ2-6, with TRBD1 matching over 9 bases. This CDR3 contains 18 residues. V trimming: 5 bases; J trimming: 0 bases; junction bases outside the gene matches: 8. The germline V gene has CDR1 LNHDA and CDR2 SQIVND (reference sequence). CDR3 residues: CASSHPRDRVSGANVLTF. CDR3 DNA: TGTGCCAGTAGTCACCCCCGGGACAGGGTCTCTGGGGCCAACGTCCTGACTTTC. The full variable domain, completed using reference TRBV19 and TRBJ2-6, is DGGITQSPKYLFRKEGQNVTLSCEQNLNHDAMYWYRQDPGQGLRLIYYSQIVNDFQKGDIAEGYSVSREKKESFPLTVTSAQKNPTAFYLCASSHPRDRVSGANVLTFGAGSRLTVL.

A single count supports this clone. This chain links TRBV29-1 with TRBJ1-1, with TRBD1 matching over 10 bases. V lost 6 bases to trimming and J lost 5 bases; unmatched junction nucleotides: 6. The germline V gene has CDR1 SQVTM and CDR2 ANQGSEA. There are 13 residues in the CDR3. CDR3 DNA: TGCAGCGTGCTAGGACAGGGGGGGACTGAAGCTTTCTTT. Its translation: CSVLGQGGTEAFF.

CDR3 amino acids: CASSLTSGSLYEQYF. DNA of the CDR3: TGTGCCAGCAGCTTAACTAGCGGGAGTCTCTACGAGCAGTACTTC. V usage is TRBV7-6 and J usage is TRBJ2-7, with 11 bases that match TRBD2. The germline gives CDR1 SGHVS, CDR2 FNYEAQ. The CDR3 runs 15 residues. The trim removed 2 bases at V and 3 bases at J, leaving 3 bases unmatched.

J is TRBJ2-5 and V is TRBV6-5, with 7 bases matching TRBD1. Trimming at V came to 8 bases and at J to 5 bases, leaving 8 bases not matched to a gene. CDR1 is MNHEY and CDR2 is SVGAGI in the germline V gene. This CDR3 comprises 13 residues. DNA of the CDR3: TGTGCCAGCCACAGGGGTCTCGGGGAGACCCAGTACTTC. Translation: CASHRGLGETQYF.

V and J are TRBV10-1 and TRBJ2-1; 7 nucleotides line up with TRBD2. Trimming took 0 bases from V and 4 from J; bases not matched to a gene: 9. Germline CDR1 reads WNHNN; CDR2 reads SYGVQD (reference sequence). This CDR3 has 17 residues. The CDR3 is CASSESGIGGSYNEQFF. The CDR3 DNA is TGCGCCAGCAGTGAGTCGGGAATCGGCGGGAGTTACAATGAGCAGTTCTTC.

The chain couples TRBV18 to TRBJ1-3; 8 bases map to TRBD1. V was pared by 2 bases and J by 0 bases, with 6 bases of the junction left unmatched. The CDR3 length is 17 residues. CDR1 is KGHSH, CDR2 LQKENI, per germline. Here the CDR3 DNA reads TGTGCCAGCTCACCAGGACAGGGAGACCGCTCTGGAAACACCATATATTTT. It encodes CASSPGQGDRSGNTIYF.

The chain combines TRBV19 with TRBJ2-4, with 12 bases matching TRBD2. Trimming removed 5 bases from V and 6 bases from J; junction bases left unmatched: 5. CDR1 and CDR2 (germline): LNHDA, SQIVND (reference sequence). This CDR3 spans 15 amino acids. The CDR3 protein is CASSVTTSGRNIQYF. DNA of the CDR3: TGTGCCAGTAGTGTTACGACTAGCGGGAGAAACATTCAGTACTTC.

The rearrangement links TRBV28 to TRBJ1-1, with TRBD1 as a possible D gene (6 bases). V gave up 1 base and J gave up 10 bases, with 16 bases separating them. This CDR3 region has 14 residues. The germline V gene has CDR1 MDHEN and CDR2 SYDVKM. The CDR3 nucleotides read TGTGCCAGCAGTTTATTCCGGACAGCCAGAAGAGCTTTCTTT. It yields the protein CASSLFRTARRAFF.

The chain's CDR3 is CASSPAGGSSYEQYF. The CDR3 nucleotides read TGTGCCAGCTCACCCGCGGGCGGGAGCTCCTACGAGCAGTACTTC. The genes are TRBV18 and TRBJ2-7, with 7 bases aligning to TRBD2. CDR3 length: 15 residues. Germline V gives CDR1 KGHSH, CDR2 LQKENI. The V and J ends lost 3 bases and 0 bases, in that order; junction bases with no gene match: 5.

This chain uses TRBV5-1 with TRBJ2-5; 8 nucleotides agree with TRBD1. Germline V gene lookup returns CDR1 SGHRS and CDR2 YFSETQ. V was pared by 0 bases and J by 5 bases, with 6 bases of the junction left unmatched. The CDR3 extends over 15 amino acids. In nucleotides, the CDR3 is TGCGCCAGCAGCTTGGATACAGGGGGTTGGGAGACCCAGTACTTC. Translating it yields CASSLDTGGWETQYF.

CDR3 loop: CASSDRGPSNEKLFF. CDR3 nucleotide sequence: TGTGCCAGCAGTGACAGGGGGCCTTCTAATGAAAAACTGTTTTTT. The J gene is TRBJ1-4, the V gene TRBV2; 8 bases are a match to TRBD1. Germline V gives CDR1 SNHLY, CDR2 FYNNEI. This CDR3 contains 15 residues. V gave up 3 bases and J gave up 3 bases; unmatched junction bases: 3.

The chain has TRBV7-2 and TRBJ2-7, with TRBD2 matching over 7 bases. Germline CDR1 reads SGHTA; CDR2 reads FQGNSA. V shed 1 base and J 2 bases; nucleotides not matched to a gene: 2. This CDR3 has 14 residues. CDR3 DNA: TGTGCCAGCAGCTTAGGACTAGCTGCCTACGAGCAGTACTTC. It translates to CASSLGLAAYEQYF. The whole variable domain, filled in from reference TRBV7-2 and TRBJ2-7, reads GAGVSQSPSNKVTEKGKDVELRCDPISGHTALYWYRQSLGQGLEFLIYFQGNSAPDKSGLPSDRFSAERTGGSVSTLTIQRTQQEDSAVYLCASSLGLAAYEQYFGPGTRLTVT.

The chain combines TRBV5-5 with TRBJ1-3, with 9 bases identical to TRBD1. The CDR3 is 16 residues long. Germline V gene sequence: CDR1 SGHKS, CDR2 YYEKEE (reference sequence). Trimming removed 0 bases from V and 2 bases from J; junction bases left unmatched: 3. The CDR3 sequence: CASSLVRTGAGNTIYF. In DNA, the CDR3 is TGTGCCAGCAGCTTGGTGAGGACAGGGGCTGGAAACACCATATATTTT.

The CDR3: CASRGPGQVAEAFF. As DNA, the CDR3 is TGTGCCAGCAGGGGGCCGGGACAGGTCGCTGAAGCTTTCTTT. The rearrangement uses TRBV14 and TRBJ1-1, with 8 nucleotides matching TRBD1. This CDR3 region has 14 residues. With 6 bases clipped from V and 6 bases from J, the junction kept 9 bases outside the gene matches. The V gene's germline CDR1 is SGHDN and CDR2 FVKESK.

J is TRBJ1-1 and V is TRBV18; D gene unclear. Trimming stripped 2 bases from V and 2 bases from J, with 12 bases between. CDR3 size: 15 residues. CDR1 is KGHSH, CDR2 LQKENI, per germline. CDR3 sequence reads: CASSPIHSSNTEAFF. Written as DNA, the CDR3 is TGTGCCAGCTCACCAATCCACTCGAGTAACACTGAAGCTTTCTTT. The full variable domain, rest sourced from reference TRBV18 and TRBJ1-1, is NAGVMQNPRHLVRRRGQEARLRCSPMKGHSHVYWYRQLPEEGLKFMVYLQKENIIDESGMPKERFSAEFPKEGPSILRIQQVVRGDSAAYFCASSPIHSSNTEAFFGQGTRLTVV.

The rearrangement joins TRBV30 to TRBJ1-1; TRBD1 aligns across 7 bases. The V and J ends lost 3 bases and 4 bases, in that order; junction bases with no gene match: 5. From germline, CDR1 is GTSNPN and CDR2 SVGIG (reference sequence). This CDR3 region has 13 residues. CDR3 nucleotides: TGTGCCTGGAGAGCAGGGGGTCCCACTGAAGCTTTCTTT. It codes for CAWRAGGPTEAFF.

This clone was counted a few times. The chain links TRBV30 to TRBJ1-5; possible D gene TRBD1, 5 bases. Trimming removed 2 bases from V and 6 bases from J, with 11 bases in between. There are 13 residues in the CDR3. Germline assignment: CDR1 GTSNPN and CDR2 SVGIG (reference sequence). CDR3 bases: TGTGCCTGGAGTCTCCAAGGGGCTCAGCCCCAGCATTTT. As protein: CAWSLQGAQPQHF.

The J gene is TRBJ1-1, the V gene TRBV9, with TRBD1 identical over 9 bases. This CDR3 spans 14 amino acids. V lost 0 bases and J lost 11; bases outside the gene matches: 8. In germline, CDR1 is SGDLS, CDR2 YYNGEE. CDR3 region: CASSVEEQGARAFF. Here the CDR3 DNA reads TGTGCCAGCAGCGTAGAGGAACAGGGGGCCAGGGCTTTCTTT.

This rearrangement joins TRBV5-1 to TRBJ1-1; maybe TRBD1 (6 bases). V was pared by 0 bases and J by 4 bases, with 7 bases between. The germline CDR1 and CDR2 sequences are SGHRS and YFSETQ. CDR3 length: 13 amino acids. As DNA, the CDR3 is TGCGCCAGCAGCTTGGGGGGGCCCACTGAAGCTTTCTTT. This codes for CASSLGGPTEAFF.

The chain employs TRBV12-3 or TRBV12-4 and TRBJ1-1, with D perhaps TRBD1 (6 bases). The V and J ends lost 6 bases and 1 base respectively, with 9 bases between them. The CDR3 is made up of 13 amino acids. CDR3 sequence: CASRPQGNTEAFF. In DNA, the CDR3 is TGTGCCAGCAGACCACAGGGGAACACTGAAGCTTTCTTT.